The sequence of this T cell receptor beta chain was determined in a study of cytomegalovirus exposure and HLA in healthy donors. This PCR relied on a set of 60 Vbeta primers and 13 Jbeta primers. Sequencing used immunoSEQ multiplex PCR; TCRdb keeps in-frame clones, though not all of them. The data contain some 200,000 clones, approximately 85% of them singletons. To note about this clone: Antigen specificity is unknown.

The CDR3 extends over 12 amino acids. Germline V CDR1 and CDR2: SQVTM, ANQGSEA. With 1 base removed from V and 6 bases from J, the gap between germline ends came to 8 bases. General study findings and limits: The dataset shows that most TCR sequences were rare, while some public TCRs occurred in many donors. The CMV antigen specificity of a few CMV-associated chains was confirmed through in vitro analysis. Reported performance of the classifier showed diagnosis of cytomegalovirus status with high specificity and sensitivity. Later analysis reportedly placed an Asian-associated ancestry cluster below the approximately 680-donor mean in N-insertions.

This TCR was sampled from a woman aged 18-29 years in good health and CMV-seronegative. This chain links TRBV29-1 with TRBJ2-3; D gene ambiguous. The material sequenced was PBMCs. The DNA of the CDR3 is TGCAGCGTTGAAGGGAGCTGGGATACGCAGTATTTT. It translates to CSVEGSWDTQYF.